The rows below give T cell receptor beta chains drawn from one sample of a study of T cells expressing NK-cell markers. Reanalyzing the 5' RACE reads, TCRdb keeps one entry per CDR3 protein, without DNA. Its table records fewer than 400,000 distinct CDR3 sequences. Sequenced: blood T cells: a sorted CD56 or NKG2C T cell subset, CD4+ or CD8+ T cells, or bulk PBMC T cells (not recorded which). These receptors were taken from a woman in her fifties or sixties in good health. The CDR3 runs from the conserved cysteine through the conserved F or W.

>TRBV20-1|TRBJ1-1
CSASRGDRATEAFF
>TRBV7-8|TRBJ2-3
CASSPLNGPLRDTQYF
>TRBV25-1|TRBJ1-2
CASSEFKYPYGYTF
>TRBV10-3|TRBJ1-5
CATYTGNSNQPQHF
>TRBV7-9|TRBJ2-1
CASSSLRERYEQFF
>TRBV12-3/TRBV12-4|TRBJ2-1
CASCGGSLRFNNEQFF
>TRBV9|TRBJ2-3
CASSLSGGAYPTDTQYF
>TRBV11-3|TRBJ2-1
CASSSRDSYNEQFF
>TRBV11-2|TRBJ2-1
CASSFLTSGSGDEQFF
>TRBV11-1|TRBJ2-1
CASSLKPQGNNEQFF
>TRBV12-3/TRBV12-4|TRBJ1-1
CASSRGHANTEAFF
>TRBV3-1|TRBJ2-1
CASSQDATSVEQFF
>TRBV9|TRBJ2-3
CASSAGTLGTDTQYF
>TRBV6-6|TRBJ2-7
CASSYRVAGAYEQYF
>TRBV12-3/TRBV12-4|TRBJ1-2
CASSFGGRGYGYTF
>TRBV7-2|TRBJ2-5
CASQGGGETQYF
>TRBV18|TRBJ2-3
CASSPPAGADTQYF
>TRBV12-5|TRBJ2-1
CASGLVVGYYNEQFF
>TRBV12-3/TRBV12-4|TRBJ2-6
CASSSVRFSGGANVLTF
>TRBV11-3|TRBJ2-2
CASSLDRGRWDRANTGELFF
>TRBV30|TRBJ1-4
CAWSWTVSEKLFF
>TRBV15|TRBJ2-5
CATSRSHAAEPRETQYF
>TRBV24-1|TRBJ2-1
CATSGGVPGHEQFF
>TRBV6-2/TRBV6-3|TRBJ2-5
CASSYILAGVSETQYF
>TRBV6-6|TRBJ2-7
CASRWTSGGSYEQYF
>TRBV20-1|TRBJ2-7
CSARMGRGVGEQYF
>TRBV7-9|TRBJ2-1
CASSPRPNAGTNEQFF
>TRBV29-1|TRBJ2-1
CSVPGENRSEQFF
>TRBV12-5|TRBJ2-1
CASGLSPLDHEQFF
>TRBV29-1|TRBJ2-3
CSVGLGGGARDTQYF
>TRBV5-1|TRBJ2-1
CASLGLAENEQFF
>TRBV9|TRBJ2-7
CASSVSEGGEQYF
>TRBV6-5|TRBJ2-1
CASSYSRDNEQFF
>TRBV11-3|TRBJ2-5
CASTLMDGETQYF
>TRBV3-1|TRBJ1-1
CASRQLHRGAEAFF
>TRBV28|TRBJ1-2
CASRVTGPLDGYTF
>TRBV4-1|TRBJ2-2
CASMRLAGEGATGELFF
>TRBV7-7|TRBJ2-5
CASSDGLADPVTQYF
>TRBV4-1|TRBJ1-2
CASSQTPRPHYGYTF
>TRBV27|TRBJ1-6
CASAPGFLDSPLHF
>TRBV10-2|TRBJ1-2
CASWTQVTIDYGYTF
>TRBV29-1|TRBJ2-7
CSVDDSDSSSYEQYF
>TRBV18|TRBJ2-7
CASSPPIRGVHEQYF
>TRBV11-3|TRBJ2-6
CASSLDVGAGANVLTF
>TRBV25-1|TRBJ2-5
CASSESGGYGETQYF
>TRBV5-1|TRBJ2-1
CASSLFPGSSSYNEQFF
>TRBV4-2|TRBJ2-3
CASSRPEETGTETQYF
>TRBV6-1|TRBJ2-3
CASSETTRGTDTQYF
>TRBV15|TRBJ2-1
CATSRESASGSYNEQFF
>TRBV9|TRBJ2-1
CASSVSSTSYNEQFF
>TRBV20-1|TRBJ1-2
CSAKGQPYGYTF
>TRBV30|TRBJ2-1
CAWRASGRANEQFF
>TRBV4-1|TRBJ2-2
CASSQDPGPLPTGELFF
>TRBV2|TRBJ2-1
CASKAALAGLTNEQFF
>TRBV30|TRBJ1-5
CAWSKGRNQPQHF
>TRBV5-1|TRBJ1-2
CASSHKDSAGYTF
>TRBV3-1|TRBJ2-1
CASSQMQGATNEQFF